This T cell receptor (beta chain) derives from a study of blood T cell repertoires in COVID-19. Study-wide context: Whether acute or convalescent, the COVID-19 samples came from the United States, Italy and Spain. T cells, B-cell-depleted T cells, or PBMCs provided the cDNA or gDNA that served as material.

Original processing methods: The authors estimated nucleated cell counts from reference gene primer amplification. Clones were read by immunoSEQ multiplex PCR, and TCRdb kept only the in-frame ones, dropping some. V, J and clone size are taken as reported in that table, and D and trimming were inferred from the DNA itself. The table lists approximately 80,000 clones, under 85% of them singletons. Sequencing was carried out using peripheral blood. The TCR was taken from a woman in her 70s with acute or convalescent COVID-19.

CDR3 DNA: TGTGCCAGCAGGAGCACCGACAGGGGGCAGACTGAAGCTTTCTTT. Amino acids: CASRSTDRGQTEAFF. The V call is TRBV6-5, the J call TRBJ1-1; TRBD1 agrees at 10 bases. The CDR3 consists of 15 residues. Germline trimming cut 6 bases from V and 5 bases from J; bases unmatched to any gene: 9. Germline V gene sequence: CDR1 MNHEY, CDR2 SVGAGI.